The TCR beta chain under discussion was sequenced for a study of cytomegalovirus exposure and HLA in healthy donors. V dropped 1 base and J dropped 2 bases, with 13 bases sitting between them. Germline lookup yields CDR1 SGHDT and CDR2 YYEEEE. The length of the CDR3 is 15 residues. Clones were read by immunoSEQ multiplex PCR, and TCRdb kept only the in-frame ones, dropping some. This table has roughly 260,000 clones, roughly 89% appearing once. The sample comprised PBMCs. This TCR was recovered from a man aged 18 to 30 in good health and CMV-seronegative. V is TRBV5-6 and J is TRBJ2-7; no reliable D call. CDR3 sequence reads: CASSLQAGRPYEQYF. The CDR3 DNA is TGTGCCAGCAGCTTGCAGGCAGGCCGTCCCTACGAGCAGTACTTC.